This T cell receptor beta chain was found in a study of T cells in localized non-small cell lung cancer. Broader study findings: Multi-region tumor sequencing was not done, so intratumor heterogeneity could not be excluded. Among the tissues sampled, uninvolved adjacent lung had the highest T cell clonality, above tumor. Appearing in adjacent lung were a median approximately 57 of the top 100 tumor clones.

This table comes from immunoSEQ multiplex PCR, and its TCRdb copy is limited to in-frame clones, with some not included. The sample lists about 36,000 clones, about 83% occurring once. Remarks on this clone: Its target is not known.

The CDR3 runs 14 residues. In germline, CDR1 is WSHSY, CDR2 SAAADI. V dropped 6 bases and J dropped 5; count of bases not matched to a gene: 9. Here the sequenced sample was peripheral blood, taken before any cancer treatment. The TCR comes from a woman aged 40-69 years with stage I lung adenocarcinoma. The V call is TRBV10-2, the J call TRBJ1-1; 7 bases align to TRBD1. The CDR3 here is CASRKGAQETEAFF. The DNA of the CDR3 is TGCGCCAGCAGGAAGGGGGCGCAGGAGACTGAAGCTTTCTTT.